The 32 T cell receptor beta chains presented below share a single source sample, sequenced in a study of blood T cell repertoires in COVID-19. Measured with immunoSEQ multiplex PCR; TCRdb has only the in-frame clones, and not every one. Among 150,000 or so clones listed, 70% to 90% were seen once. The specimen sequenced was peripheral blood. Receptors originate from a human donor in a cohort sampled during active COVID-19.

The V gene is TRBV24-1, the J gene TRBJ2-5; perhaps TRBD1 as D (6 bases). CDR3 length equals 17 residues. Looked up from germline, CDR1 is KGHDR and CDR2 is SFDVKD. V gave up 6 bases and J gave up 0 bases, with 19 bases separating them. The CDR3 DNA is TGTGCCACCAGTCGATCCGCTCCAGGGGCGTACCAAGAGACCCAGTACTTC. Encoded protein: CATSRSAPGAYQETQYF.

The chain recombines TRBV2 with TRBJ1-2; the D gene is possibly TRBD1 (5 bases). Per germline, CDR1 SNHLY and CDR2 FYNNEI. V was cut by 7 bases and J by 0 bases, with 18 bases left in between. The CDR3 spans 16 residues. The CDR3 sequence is CASKGLERETNYGYTF. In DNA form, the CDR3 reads TGTGCCAGCAAGGGACTGGAAAGGGAAACTAACTATGGCTACACCTTC.

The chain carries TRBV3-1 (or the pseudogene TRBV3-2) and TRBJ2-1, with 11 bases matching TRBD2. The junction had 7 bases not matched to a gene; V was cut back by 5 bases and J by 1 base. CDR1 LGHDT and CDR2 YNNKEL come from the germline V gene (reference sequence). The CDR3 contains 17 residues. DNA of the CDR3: TGTGCCAGCAGCTCGGGACTAGCGGAACCTTCCTACAATGAGCAGTTCTTC. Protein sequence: CASSSGLAEPSYNEQFF.

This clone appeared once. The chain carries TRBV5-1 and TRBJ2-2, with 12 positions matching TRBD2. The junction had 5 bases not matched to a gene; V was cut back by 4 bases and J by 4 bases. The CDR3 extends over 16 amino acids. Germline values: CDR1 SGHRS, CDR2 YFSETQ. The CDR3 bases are TGCGCCAGCAGCCGGGGACTAGCGGGCACCACCGGGGAGCTGTTTTTT. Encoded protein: CASSRGLAGTTGELFF.

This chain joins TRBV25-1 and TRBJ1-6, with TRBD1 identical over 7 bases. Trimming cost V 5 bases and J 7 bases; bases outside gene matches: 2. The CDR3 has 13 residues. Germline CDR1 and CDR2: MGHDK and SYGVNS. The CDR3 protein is CASSRQGNSPLHF. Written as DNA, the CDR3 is TGTGCCAGCAGTCGACAGGGAAATTCACCCCTCCACTTT. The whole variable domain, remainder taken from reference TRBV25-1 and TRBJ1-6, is EADIYQTPRYLVIGTGKKITLECSQTMGHDKMYWYQQDPGMELHLIHYSYGVNSTEKGDLSSESTVSRIRTEHFPLTLESARPSHTSQYLCASSRQGNSPLHFGNGTRLTVT.

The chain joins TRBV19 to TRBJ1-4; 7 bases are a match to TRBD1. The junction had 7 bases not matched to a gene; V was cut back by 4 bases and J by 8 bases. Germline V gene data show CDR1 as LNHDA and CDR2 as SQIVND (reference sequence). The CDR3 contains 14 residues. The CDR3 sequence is CASSTRQGREKLFF. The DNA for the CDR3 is TGTGCCAGTAGTACCAGACAGGGACGGGAAAAACTGTTTTTT.

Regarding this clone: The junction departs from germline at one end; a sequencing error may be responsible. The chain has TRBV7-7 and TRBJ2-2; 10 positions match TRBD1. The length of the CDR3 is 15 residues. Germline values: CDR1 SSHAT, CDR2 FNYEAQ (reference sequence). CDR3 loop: CASSSRTGGTGELFF. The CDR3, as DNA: TGTGCTAGCAGCTCTCGGACAGGGGGTACCGGGGAGCTGTTTTTT.

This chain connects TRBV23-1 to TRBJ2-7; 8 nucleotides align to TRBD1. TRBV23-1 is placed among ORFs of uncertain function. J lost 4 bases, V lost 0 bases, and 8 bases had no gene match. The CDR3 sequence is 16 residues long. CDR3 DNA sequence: TGCGCCAGCAGTCAATCGTGGGACACAGGGGGATACGAGCAGTACTTC. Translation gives CASSQSWDTGGYEQYF.

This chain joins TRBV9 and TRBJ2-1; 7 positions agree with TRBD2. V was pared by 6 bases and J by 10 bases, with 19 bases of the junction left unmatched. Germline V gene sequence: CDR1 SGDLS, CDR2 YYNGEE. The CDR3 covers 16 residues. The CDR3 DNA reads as TGTGCCAGCACTTACGGATCCGGGACTACCTTAGGGGAGCAGTTCTTC. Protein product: CASTYGSGTTLGEQFF. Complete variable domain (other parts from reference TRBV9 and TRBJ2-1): DSGVTQTPKHLITATGQRVTLRCSPRSGDLSVYWYQQSLDQGLQFLIQYYNGEERAKGNILERFSAQQFPDLHSELNLSSLELGDSALYFCASTYGSGTTLGEQFFGPGTRLTVL.

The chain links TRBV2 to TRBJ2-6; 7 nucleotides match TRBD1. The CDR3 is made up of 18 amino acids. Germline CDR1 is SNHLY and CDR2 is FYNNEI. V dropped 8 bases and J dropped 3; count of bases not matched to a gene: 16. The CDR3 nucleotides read TGTGCCAGCGGGTCTTTACAGGGGTCGTTAATTGGGGCCAACGTCCTGACTTTC. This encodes CASGSLQGSLIGANVLTF.

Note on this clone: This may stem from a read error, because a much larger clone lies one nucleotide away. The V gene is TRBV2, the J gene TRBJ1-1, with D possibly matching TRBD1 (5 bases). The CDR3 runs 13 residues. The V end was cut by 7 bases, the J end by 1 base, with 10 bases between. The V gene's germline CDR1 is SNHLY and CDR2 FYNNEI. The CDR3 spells CASTSTENTEAFF. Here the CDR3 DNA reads TGTGCCAGCACCTCGACAGAGAACACTGAAGCTTTCTTT.

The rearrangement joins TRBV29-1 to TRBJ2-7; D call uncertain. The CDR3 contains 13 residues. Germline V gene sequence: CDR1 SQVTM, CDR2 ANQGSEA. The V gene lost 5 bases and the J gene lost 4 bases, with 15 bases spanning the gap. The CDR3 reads CSVPGSPPYEQYF. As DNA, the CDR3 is TGCAGCGTTCCCGGGTCCCCACCGTACGAGCAGTACTTC.

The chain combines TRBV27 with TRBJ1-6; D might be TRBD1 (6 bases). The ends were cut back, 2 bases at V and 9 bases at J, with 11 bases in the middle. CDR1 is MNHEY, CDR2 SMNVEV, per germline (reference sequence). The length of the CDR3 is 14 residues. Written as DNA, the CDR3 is TGTGCCAGCAGTTTAGCAGGGGTCGGTTCACCCCTCCACTTT. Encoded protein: CASSLAGVGSPLHF.

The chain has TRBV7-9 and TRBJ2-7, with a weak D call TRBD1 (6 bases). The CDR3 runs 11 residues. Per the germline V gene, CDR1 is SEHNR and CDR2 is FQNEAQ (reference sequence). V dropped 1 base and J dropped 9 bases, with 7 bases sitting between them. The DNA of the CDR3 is TGTGCCAGCAGCTTAGGACAGGCGCAGTACTTC. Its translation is CASSLGQAQYF.

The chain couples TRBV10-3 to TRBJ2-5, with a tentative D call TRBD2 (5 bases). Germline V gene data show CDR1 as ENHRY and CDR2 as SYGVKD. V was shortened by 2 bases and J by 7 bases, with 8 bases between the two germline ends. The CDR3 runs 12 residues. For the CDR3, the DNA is TGTGCCATCAGTGAGGCGGGTCCGACCCAGTACTTC. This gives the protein CAISEAGPTQYF.

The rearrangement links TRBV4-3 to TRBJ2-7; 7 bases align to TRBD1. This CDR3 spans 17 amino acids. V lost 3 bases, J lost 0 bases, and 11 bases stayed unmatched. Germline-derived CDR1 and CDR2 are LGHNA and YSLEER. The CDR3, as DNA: TGCGCCAGCAGCCAGAATTCCGGGACAGAAAACTCCTACGAGCAGTACTTC. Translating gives CASSQNSGTENSYEQYF.

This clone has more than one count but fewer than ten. CDR3 protein: CAWTLGEGPLHF. Written as DNA, the CDR3 is TGTGCCTGGACCCTGGGTGAGGGTCCCCTCCACTTT. The chain links TRBV30 to TRBJ1-6, with D hard to call. The V and J ends lost 4 bases and 13 bases respectively, with 14 bases between them. This CDR3 is 12 amino acids long. Germline V gives CDR1 GTSNPN, CDR2 SVGIG (reference sequence). Together with reference TRBV30 and TRBJ1-6, the CDR3 gives the full variable domain: SQTIHQWPATLVQPVGSPLSLECTVEGTSNPNLYWYRQAAGRGLQLLFYSVGIGQISSEVPQNLSASRPQDRQFILSSKKLLLSDSGFYLCAWTLGEGPLHFGNGTRLTVT.

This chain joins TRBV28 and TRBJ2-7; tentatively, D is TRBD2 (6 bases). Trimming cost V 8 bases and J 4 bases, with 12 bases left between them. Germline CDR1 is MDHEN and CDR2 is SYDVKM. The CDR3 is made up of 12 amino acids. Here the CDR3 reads CASALARYEQYF. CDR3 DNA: TGTGCCAGCGCGCTAGCGAGGTACGAGCAGTACTTC. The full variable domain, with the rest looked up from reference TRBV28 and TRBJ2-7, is DVKVTQSSRYLVKRTGEKVFLECVQDMDHENMFWYRQDPGLGLRLIYFSYDVKMKEKGDIPEGYSVSREKKERFSLILESASTNQTSMYLCASALARYEQYFGPGTRLTVT.

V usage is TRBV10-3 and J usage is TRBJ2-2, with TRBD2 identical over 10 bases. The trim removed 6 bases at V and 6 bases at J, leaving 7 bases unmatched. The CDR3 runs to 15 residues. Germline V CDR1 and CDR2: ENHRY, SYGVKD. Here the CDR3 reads CAISSLAGVAGELFF. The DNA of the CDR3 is TGTGCCATCAGCTCTCTAGCGGGAGTAGCCGGGGAGCTGTTTTTT.

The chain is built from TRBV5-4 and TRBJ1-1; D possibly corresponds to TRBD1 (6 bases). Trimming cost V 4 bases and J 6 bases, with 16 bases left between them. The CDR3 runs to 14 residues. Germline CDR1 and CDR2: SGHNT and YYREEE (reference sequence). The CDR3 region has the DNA TGTGCCAGCAGCCCCGAACAGGGATTCCCTGAAGCTTTCTTT. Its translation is CASSPEQGFPEAFF. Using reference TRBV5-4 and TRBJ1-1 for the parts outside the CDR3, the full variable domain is ETGVTQSPTHLIKTRGQQVTLRCSSQSGHNTVSWYQQALGQGPQFIFQYYREEENGRGNFPPRFSGLQFPNYSSELNVNALELDDSALYLCASSPEQGFPEAFFGQGTRLTVV.

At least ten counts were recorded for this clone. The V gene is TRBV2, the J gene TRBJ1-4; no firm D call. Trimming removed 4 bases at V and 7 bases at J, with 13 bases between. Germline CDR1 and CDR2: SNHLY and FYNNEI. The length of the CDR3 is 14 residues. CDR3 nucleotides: TGTGCCAGCAGTGGGCTCGTCAATATTGAAAAACTGTTTTTT. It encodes CASSGLVNIEKLFF.

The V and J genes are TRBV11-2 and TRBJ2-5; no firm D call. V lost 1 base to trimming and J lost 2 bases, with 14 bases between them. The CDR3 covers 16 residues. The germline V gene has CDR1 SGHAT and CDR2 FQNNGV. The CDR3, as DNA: TGTGCCAGCAGCTTAGGATCCCACCAGTCACAAGAGACCCAGTACTTC. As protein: CASSLGSHQSQETQYF.

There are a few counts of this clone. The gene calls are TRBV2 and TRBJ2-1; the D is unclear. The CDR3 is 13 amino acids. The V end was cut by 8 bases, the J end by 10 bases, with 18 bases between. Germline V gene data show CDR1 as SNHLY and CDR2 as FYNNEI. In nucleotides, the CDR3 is TGTGCCAGCTGGGTCGACTCAATCGGAGAGCAGTTCTTC. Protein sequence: CASWVDSIGEQFF.

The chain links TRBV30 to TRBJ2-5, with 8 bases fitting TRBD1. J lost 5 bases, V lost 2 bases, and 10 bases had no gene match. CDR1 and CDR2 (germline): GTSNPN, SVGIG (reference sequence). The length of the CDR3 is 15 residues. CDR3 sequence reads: CAWSPGQGIWETQYF. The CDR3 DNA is TGTGCCTGGAGTCCAGGACAGGGAATTTGGGAGACCCAGTACTTC. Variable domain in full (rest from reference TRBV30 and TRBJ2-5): SQTIHQWPATLVQPVGSPLSLECTVEGTSNPNLYWYRQAAGRGLQLLFYSVGIGQISSEVPQNLSASRPQDRQFILSSKKLLLSDSGFYLCAWSPGQGIWETQYFGPGTRLLVL.

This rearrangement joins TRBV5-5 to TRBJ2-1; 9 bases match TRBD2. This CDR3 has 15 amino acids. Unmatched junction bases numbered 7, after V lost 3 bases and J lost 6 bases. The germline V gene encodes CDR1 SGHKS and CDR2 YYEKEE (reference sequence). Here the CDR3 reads CASSWGGGATNEQFF. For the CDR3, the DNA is TGTGCCAGCAGCTGGGGCGGGGGGGCCACCAATGAGCAGTTCTTC.

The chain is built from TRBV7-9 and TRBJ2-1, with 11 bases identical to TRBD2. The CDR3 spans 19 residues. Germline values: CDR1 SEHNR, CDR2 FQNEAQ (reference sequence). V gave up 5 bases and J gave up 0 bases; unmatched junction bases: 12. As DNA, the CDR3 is TGTGCCAGCAGCACTCAATCCGGGACTAGCGGAGACTCCTACAATGAGCAGTTCTTC. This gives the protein CASSTQSGTSGDSYNEQFF.

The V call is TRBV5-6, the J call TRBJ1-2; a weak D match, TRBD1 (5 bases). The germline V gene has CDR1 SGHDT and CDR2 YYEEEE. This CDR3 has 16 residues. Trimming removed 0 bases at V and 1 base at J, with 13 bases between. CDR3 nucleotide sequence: TGTGCCAGCAGCTTGGAAGGGTCGCAGGGTAACTATGGCTACACCTTC. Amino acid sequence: CASSLEGSQGNYGYTF. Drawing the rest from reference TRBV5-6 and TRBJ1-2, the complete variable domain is DAGVTQSPTHLIKTRGQQVTLRCSPKSGHDTVSWYQQALGQGPQFIFQYYEEEERQRGNFPDRFSGHQFPNYSSELNVNALLLGDSALYLCASSLEGSQGNYGYTFGSGTRLTVV.

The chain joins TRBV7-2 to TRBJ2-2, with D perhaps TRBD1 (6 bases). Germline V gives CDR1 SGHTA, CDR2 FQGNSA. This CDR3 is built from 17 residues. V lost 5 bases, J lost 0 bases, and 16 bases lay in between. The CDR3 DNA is TGTGCCAGCAGCGTAGACAGGCCCCTTACGAACACCGGGGAGCTGTTTTTT. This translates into CASSVDRPLTNTGELFF.

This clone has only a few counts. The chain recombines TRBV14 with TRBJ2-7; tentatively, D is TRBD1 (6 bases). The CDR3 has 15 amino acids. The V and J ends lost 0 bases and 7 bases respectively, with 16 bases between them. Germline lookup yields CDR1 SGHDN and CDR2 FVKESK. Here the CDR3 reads CASSQDGQGWYEQYF. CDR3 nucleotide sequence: TGTGCCAGCAGCCAAGATGGGCAGGGGTGGTATGAGCAGTACTTC.

The CDR3 nucleotides read TGTGCCAGCAGTGTAGCGGGAGGCCGGAGTACTGGGGAGCTGTTTTTT. It is translated as CASSVAGGRSTGELFF. The chain joins TRBV2 to TRBJ2-2; 10 nucleotides match TRBD2. This CDR3 contains 16 residues. CDR1 and CDR2 from the germline V gene are SNHLY and FYNNEI. Trimming took 4 bases from V and 8 from J; bases not matched to a gene: 10.

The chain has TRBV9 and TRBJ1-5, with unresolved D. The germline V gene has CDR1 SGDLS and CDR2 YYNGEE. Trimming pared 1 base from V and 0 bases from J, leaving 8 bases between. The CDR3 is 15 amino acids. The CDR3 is CASSVTASSNQPQHF. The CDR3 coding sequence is TGTGCCAGCAGCGTAACAGCTTCTAGCAATCAGCCCCAGCATTTT.

For the CDR3, the DNA is TGTGCCAGCAGGCAAGTACAGGGTGGTGAGCAGTTCTTC. This codes for CASRQVQGGEQFF. V usage is TRBV12-3 or TRBV12-4 and J usage is TRBJ2-1; possible D gene TRBD1, 6 bases. With 6 bases removed from V and 9 bases from J, the gap between germline ends came to 15 bases. The CDR3 is made up of 13 amino acids.